Presented here are 30 T cell receptor beta chains from one specimen sequenced in a study of T cell repertoires in cytomegalovirus infection (dated by TCRdb to about 2019). What this sample's treatment or condition label stands for: in vitro stimulation with specific CMV peptide epitopes to enrich CMV-specific T cells. Antigens for these TCRs are unknown. This sample was sequenced with an Illumina HiSeq 1500. TCRdb reprocessing: public reads trimmed at Q25 with fastp, clones called with MiXCR, in-frame beta chains kept. One record per CDR3 amino acid sequence lists the most common genes and DNA. This sample holds about 350,000 distinct CDR3 sequences; about 35% were observed only once. The ten largest clones represent approximately 13% of the sample. The source material was cultured PBMCs, sampled from culture after CMV antigen stimulation. Receptor source: a human donor in good health (CMV status not recorded). Some clones in this sample may be carry-over from other donors' samples.

The chain has TRBV6-6 and TRBJ1-3, with D unclear. V was pared by 4 bases and J by 0 bases, with 13 bases between. The CDR3 covers 16 residues. The germline CDR1 and CDR2 sequences are MNHNY and SVGAGI (reference sequence). CDR3 in amino acids: CASSFAGRASGNTIYF. The DNA for the CDR3 is TGTGCCAGCAGTTTCGCCGGACGCGCCTCTGGAAACACCATATATTTT.

This clonotype was detected only a few times. The V call is TRBV7-6, the J call TRBJ2-2, with D maybe TRBD1 (5 bases). The CDR3 length is 15 residues. Germline V CDR1 and CDR2: SGHVS, FNYEAQ. The ends were cut back, 5 bases at V and 1 base at J, with 11 bases in the middle. CDR3 in amino acids: CASSQDSLNTGELFF. DNA of the CDR3: TGTGCCAGCAGCCAAGACAGCCTGAACACCGGGGAGCTGTTTTTT.

The table lists this clonotype with a count of one. V is TRBV12-3 or TRBV12-4 and J is TRBJ1-4; D is unresolved. This CDR3 spans 14 amino acids. The V end was cut by 10 bases, the J end by 8 bases, with 20 bases between. CDR3 nucleotide sequence: TGTGCCATTACACCGGGTCCTAGCCACGAAAAACTGTTTTTT. Translated: CAITPGPSHEKLFF.

This clonotype was counted a few times. The chain carries TRBV7-6 and TRBJ2-3, with 11 bases lining up with TRBD2. Trimming cost V 5 bases and J 4 bases; bases outside gene matches: 5. CDR1 is SGHVS, CDR2 FNYEAQ, per germline. The CDR3 loop spans 15 amino acids. CDR3 loop: CASSELAGAPDTQYF. The CDR3 DNA sequence: TGTGCCAGCAGCGAACTAGCGGGGGCCCCAGATACGCAGTATTTT.

This clonotype has a handful of counts. The genes are TRBV7-9 and TRBJ2-3; TRBD1 aligns across 9 bases. The V segment lost 3 bases and the J segment 1 base; nucleotides outside the gene matches: 8. The CDR3 contains 17 residues. Germline lookup yields CDR1 SEHNR and CDR2 FQNEAQ (reference sequence). CDR3: CASSFGTGSHGTDTQYF. The DNA of the CDR3 is TGTGCCAGCAGCTTCGGGACAGGGAGTCATGGCACAGATACGCAGTATTTT.

J is TRBJ2-2 and V is TRBV20-1, with D unclear. CDR1 and CDR2 (germline): DFQATT, SNEGSKA (reference sequence). The CDR3 loop spans 12 amino acids. The ends were cut back, 3 bases at V and 3 bases at J, with 5 bases in the middle. CDR3 in amino acids: CSARKDTGELFF. The CDR3 DNA follows: TGCAGTGCTAGGAAAGACACCGGGGAGCTGTTTTTT.

This clonotype was observed at least ten times. The rearrangement uses TRBV7-2 and TRBJ2-7; unclear D gene. Trimming cost V 1 base and J 8 bases, with 6 bases left between them. The germline gives CDR1 SGHTA, CDR2 FQGNSA. CDR3 size: 11 residues. CDR3 loop: CASSLDIKQYF. The CDR3, as DNA: TGTGCCAGCAGCTTAGACATTAAGCAGTACTTC. The variable domain in full, with the rest retrieved from reference TRBV7-2 and TRBJ2-7, is GAGVSQSPSNKVTEKGKDVELRCDPISGHTALYWYRQSLGQGLEFLIYFQGNSAPDKSGLPSDRFSAERTGGSVSTLTIQRTQQEDSAVYLCASSLDIKQYFGPGTRLTVT.

This clonotype was recorded a few times. The chain has TRBV19 and TRBJ1-3, with D perhaps matching TRBD1 (6 bases). V lost 8 bases, J lost 2 bases, and 16 bases lay in between. Germline values: CDR1 LNHDA, CDR2 SQIVND (reference sequence). There are 15 residues in the CDR3. The CDR3, as DNA: TGTGCCAGTGGGGGGCTGACTGCGGCTGGAAACACCATATATTTT. Protein: CASGGLTAAGNTIYF. The full variable domain, in which reference TRBV19 and TRBJ1-3 provide the parts outside the CDR3, is DGGITQSPKYLFRKEGQNVTLSCEQNLNHDAMYWYRQDPGQGLRLIYYSQIVNDFQKGDIAEGYSVSREKKESFPLTVTSAQKNPTAFYLCASGGLTAAGNTIYFGEGSWLTVV.

CDR3 sequence reads: CASSQTSGRLETQYF. In DNA form, the CDR3 reads TGTGCCAGCAGCCAAACCAGCGGGAGATTGGAGACCCAGTACTTC. This rearrangement joins TRBV6-2 or TRBV6-3 to TRBJ2-5, with 8 bases identical to TRBD2. V gave up 6 bases and J gave up 5 bases; unmatched junction bases: 11. This CDR3 is built from 15 residues. Per germline, CDR1 MNHEY and CDR2 SVGEGT.

This chain joins TRBV27 and TRBJ2-1; a possible D gene is TRBD2 (6 bases). This CDR3 region has 16 residues. Germline V lookup: CDR1 MNHEY, CDR2 SMNVEV (reference sequence). Trimming stripped 6 bases from V and 8 bases from J, with 23 bases between. CDR3 protein: CASSQNSVSGADEQFF. The DNA for the CDR3 is TGTGCCAGCAGCCAAAATAGTGTTTCGGGAGCGGATGAGCAGTTCTTC.

The genes are TRBV2 and TRBJ1-4, with TRBD1 as a possible D gene (6 bases). This CDR3 is built from 15 residues. Germline V gene lookup returns CDR1 SNHLY and CDR2 FYNNEI. V dropped 11 bases and J dropped 5 bases, with 21 bases sitting between them. The CDR3 spells CAVLNPGTSNEKLFF. In nucleotides, the CDR3 is TGTGCCGTCCTCAATCCCGGGACATCAAATGAAAAACTGTTTTTT. Drawing the rest from reference TRBV2 and TRBJ1-4, the complete variable domain is EPEVTQTPSHQVTQMGQEVILRCVPISNHLYFYWYRQILGQKVEFLVSFYNNEISEKSEIFDDQFSVERPDGSNFTLKIRSTKLEDSAMYFCAVLNPGTSNEKLFFGSGTQLSVL.

J is TRBJ1-1 and V is TRBV19; D is perhaps TRBD1 (6 bases). The CDR3 has 15 residues. The V and J ends lost 5 bases and 1 base respectively, with 14 bases between them. The V gene's germline CDR1 is LNHDA and CDR2 SQIVND (reference sequence). DNA of the CDR3: TGTGCCAGTAGTCAAGCGGGACATCAGAACACTGAAGCTTTCTTT. This encodes CASSQAGHQNTEAFF.

The chain joins TRBV20-1 to TRBJ2-1; possibly TRBD1 for D (5 bases). Germline CDR1 DFQATT, CDR2 SNEGSKA (reference sequence). The CDR3 loop spans 15 amino acids. Deletions cut 3 bases from V and 1 base from J, with 13 bases between. The CDR3 DNA is TGCAGTGCTAGCTCCCAGGGTCGGTCCTACAATGAGCAGTTCTTC. Protein sequence: CSASSQGRSYNEQFF.

A few counts support this clonotype. The CDR3 is CASSLKAISNTGELFF. CDR3 bases: TGTGCCAGCAGCTTAAAGGCAATTTCGAACACCGGGGAGCTGTTTTTT. The J gene is TRBJ2-2, the V gene TRBV7-6; unclear D gene. Germline V gene data show CDR1 as SGHVS and CDR2 as FNYEAQ. V lost 2 bases, J lost 0 bases, and 10 bases lay in between. The CDR3 extends over 16 amino acids.

This rearrangement joins TRBV12-3 or TRBV12-4 to TRBJ1-1; possibly TRBD1 for D (5 bases). CDR3 size: 17 residues. With 1 base removed from V and 1 base from J, the gap between germline ends came to 16 bases. Here the CDR3 reads CASSLVRWDGENTEAFF. In DNA form, the CDR3 reads TGTGCCAGCAGTTTAGTCAGGTGGGACGGAGAGAACACTGAAGCTTTCTTT.

This clonotype has a handful of counts. The chain links TRBV28 to TRBJ2-7; maybe TRBD1 (6 bases). The CDR3 has 14 amino acids. V lost 8 bases to trimming and J lost 2 bases, with 16 bases between them. In germline, CDR1 is MDHEN, CDR2 SYDVKM. The DNA for the CDR3 is TGTGCCAGCCTGGGGGCAGGGGTAACCTACGAGCAGTACTTC. Its translation is CASLGAGVTYEQYF.

The chain links TRBV7-2 to TRBJ2-5; TRBD1 might be the D (5 bases). This CDR3 spans 14 amino acids. Germline V gene sequence: CDR1 SGHTA, CDR2 FQGNSA. Trimming cost V 1 base and J 8 bases, with 14 bases left between them. The DNA of the CDR3 is TGTGCCAGCAGCTTAGTCAGGGCCGGAGATACCCAGTACTTC. Its protein is CASSLVRAGDTQYF.

The chain recombines TRBV7-9 with TRBJ2-1, with 14 nucleotides matching TRBD2. The trim removed 5 bases at V and 5 bases at J, leaving 8 bases unmatched. Germline V gene lookup returns CDR1 SEHNR and CDR2 FQNEAQ (reference sequence). This CDR3 comprises 17 residues. CDR3 sequence reads: CASSIRTSGRIDNEQFF. For the CDR3, the DNA is TGTGCCAGCAGCATAAGGACTAGCGGGAGGATCGACAATGAGCAGTTCTTC.

The chain employs TRBV6-6 and TRBJ1-5; D uncertain. Trimming took 6 bases from V and 5 from J, leaving 26 bases between them. CDR1 and CDR2 (germline): MNHNY, SVGAGI (reference sequence). The length of the CDR3 is 18 residues. The CDR3 nucleotides are TGTGCCAGCAGCCCTTCAAGGTTGGGGTTGGTACCCCATCAGCCCCAGCATTTT. As protein: CASSPSRLGLVPHQPQHF.

The chain couples TRBV12-3 or TRBV12-4 to TRBJ1-1; 8 nucleotides align to TRBD1. The CDR3 has 17 residues. Germline trimming cut 7 bases from V and 0 bases from J; bases unmatched to any gene: 13. CDR3 coding DNA: TGTGCCAGCACCTCGGACAGGGCGGGGGGTATGAACACTGAAGCTTTCTTT. Residues: CASTSDRAGGMNTEAFF.

The chain combines TRBV7-9 with TRBJ2-5, with TRBD2 identical over 12 bases. V shed 2 bases and J 1 base; nucleotides not matched to a gene: 5. CDR1 and CDR2 (germline): SEHNR, FQNEAQ (reference sequence). The CDR3 has 17 amino acids. CDR3: CASSLSGLAGTQETQYF. The CDR3 DNA reads as TGTGCCAGCAGCTTATCTGGACTAGCGGGAACCCAAGAGACCCAGTACTTC. The complete variable domain, with remaining parts taken from reference TRBV7-9 and TRBJ2-5, reads DTGVSQNPRHKITKRGQNVTFRCDPISEHNRLYWYRQTLGQGPEFLTYFQNEAQLEKSRLLSDRFSAERPKGSFSTLEIQRTEQGDSAMYLCASSLSGLAGTQETQYFGPGTRLLVL.

The J gene is TRBJ2-3, the V gene TRBV7-8; the match to TRBD2 covers 7 bases. CDR3 size: 14 residues. CDR1 is SGHVS and CDR2 is FQNEAQ in the germline V gene. The ends lost 3 bases at V and 1 base at J; junction bases unmatched: 1. The CDR3 spells CASSFGLGTDTQYF. The CDR3 nucleotides read TGTGCCAGCAGCTTTGGACTAGGCACAGATACGCAGTATTTT.

The chain uses TRBV6-1 and TRBJ2-5, with D hard to call. Deletions cut 2 bases from V and 2 bases from J, with 12 bases between. The germline V gene has CDR1 MNHNS and CDR2 SASEGT. This CDR3 comprises 15 residues. CDR3 bases: TGTGCCAGCAGTGAAATTCCGGTGAATCAAGAGACCCAGTACTTC. This encodes CASSEIPVNQETQYF.

The DNA of the CDR3 is TGTGCCTGGAGTGCGGGACTTCGGGAGCCCCAGCATTTT. Protein product: CAWSAGLREPQHF. The rearrangement joins TRBV30 to TRBJ1-5; D might be TRBD1 (5 bases). The CDR3 spans 13 residues. With 1 base removed from V and 8 bases from J, the gap between germline ends came to 12 bases. Germline assignment: CDR1 GTSNPN and CDR2 SVGIG (reference sequence).

The chain recombines TRBV27 with TRBJ2-1; 15 bases are shared with TRBD2. CDR1 is MNHEY, CDR2 SMNVEV, per germline (reference sequence). CDR3 length equals 17 residues. The V gene end was trimmed by 4 bases and the J gene end by 2 bases; junction bases not matched to a gene: 3. DNA of the CDR3: TGTGCCAGCAGTTCCTGGACTAGCGGGAGGGCCTACAATGAGCAGTTCTTC. Amino acids: CASSSWTSGRAYNEQFF.

This sequence joins TRBV10-3 and TRBJ2-1, with TRBD2 identical over 16 bases. Trimming at V came to 10 bases and at J to 5 bases, leaving 17 bases not matched to a gene. Germline-derived CDR1 and CDR2 are ENHRY and SYGVKD. This CDR3 spans 19 amino acids. The CDR3 protein is CATLGTSGRAPVLDNEQFF. The CDR3 region has the DNA TGTGCCACCCTGGGGACTAGCGGGAGGGCCCCTGTTCTAGACAATGAGCAGTTCTTC.

Regarding this clonotype: A clone one base away is much larger, so this may be a read error. The genes are TRBV12-3 or TRBV12-4 and TRBJ2-7; possible D gene TRBD1, 7 bases. The CDR3 loop spans 13 amino acids. The CDR3 nucleotides read TGTGCCGGCAGTGCAGGGGGGTTAGACGAGCAGTACGTC. Translating gives CAGSAGGLDEQYV.

This clonotype has more than one count but fewer than ten. This sequence joins TRBV7-9 and TRBJ2-5; tentatively, D is TRBD1 or TRBD2 (5 bases each). The CDR3 is 13 amino acids. Deletions cut 5 bases from V and 2 bases from J, with 9 bases between. Germline V gene data show CDR1 as SEHNR and CDR2 as FQNEAQ (reference sequence). CDR3 sequence reads: CASSLWGQETQYF. The CDR3 nucleotides are TGTGCCAGCAGCCTCTGGGGGCAAGAGACCCAGTACTTC.

This clonotype was counted only a few times. In nucleotides, the CDR3 is TGTGCCAGCAGTTCCTTAGCGGGGAACCGGGACATTCAGTACTTC. Translating gives CASSSLAGNRDIQYF. The chain links TRBV12-3 or TRBV12-4 to TRBJ2-4; 8 bases are a match to TRBD2. The CDR3 runs 15 residues. V gave up 4 bases and J gave up 8 bases; unmatched junction bases: 10.

This rearrangement joins TRBV4-1 to TRBJ2-7; 14 positions agree with TRBD2. This CDR3 has 14 residues. CDR1 is MGHRA and CDR2 is YSYEKL in the germline V gene. Unmatched junction bases numbered 3, after V lost 1 base and J lost 10 bases. CDR3: CASSQVGTSGRQYF. As DNA, the CDR3 is TGCGCCAGCAGCCAAGTAGGGACTAGCGGGAGACAGTACTTC.